This TCR beta chain is from a study of shared clonotypes between healthy human individuals (dated by TCRdb to 2018 to 2021). Regarding the research as a whole: Two women and a few men aged 18 to 49 years were included in the cohort. For each donor, CD4 naive and CD4 memory were each run on three plates, CD8 naive on two plates, and CD8 memory on one plate. Blood TCR repertoires of five healthy adults were deeply sequenced to estimate repertoire size and the extent of clonotype sharing between individuals. To increase sequencing depth and limit assay-specific biases, different laboratories used diverse techniques to prepare libraries and sequence TCR repertoires. Per donor, leukapheresis produced somewhere between about 0.8 and 9.5 billion PBMCs.

Details on this clone: What antigen it recognizes has not been identified. Base-call qualities are not available, and no considerably larger clone is one nucleotide away.

Donors were healthy HIV-negative adults with no recently reported acute infections or vaccinations. All donors were Caucasian adults living in Nashville, Tennessee, USA. CD4+ T cells were enriched by magnetic negative selection; naive cells were then positively selected on CD45RA, and the negative fraction formed the memory subset. Blood was obtained by leukapheresis, after which PBMCs were separated by Ficoll-Histopaque density gradient centrifugation and cryopreserved in liquid nitrogen vapor phase. Analytical flow cytometry was used to check the purity and quantity of every magnetically sorted T cell population. Genomic DNA was isolated from every sorted fraction and measured by UV absorbance on a Nanodrop 2000c. Findings and caveats that apply to the study as a whole: Larger estimated clonotype richness was generally found for naive subsets than for memory subsets. Even with the large sequencing depth, rarefaction of the sorted-subset datasets indicated that sequencing was incomplete. When a handful of donors were compared, the shared fraction of clonotypes was about 5.2% for naive CD4, about 4% for naive CD8, 2.3% for memory CD4, and roughly 0.4% for memory CD8. The small number of donors limited the genetic and exposure-history diversity represented. Pairwise subsampling indicated that sequencing depth was expected to affect the degree of clonotype sharing among donors. Compared with non-shared clonotypes, clonotypes shared by all four sorted-subset donors had higher generation probabilities. Sampling was restricted to blood, and TCR repertoires in tissue are likely to differ from TCR repertoires in blood.

TCR CDR3 regions were amplified from genomic DNA by multiplex PCR using the deep immunoSEQ assay. For each cell subset, the extracted genomic DNA was distributed evenly across all wells of several immunoSEQ 96-well plates, and each plate served as one replicate. For sorted subsets, each replicate PCR was loaded with about 0.2 ug genomic DNA, equivalent to 30,000 or so T cell genomes. Purified libraries were measured with a Qubit 3.0 fluorometer, size-checked on a Bioanalyzer 2100, and measured again with the KAPA Library Quantification kit. A separate single-read 150-cycle Illumina NextSeq 550 flow cell was used to sequence each immunoSEQ 96-well plate. The original methods were these. Because the immunoSEQ output held only junctional sequences and lacked quality scores, the filtering could not match the filtering applied to full-length reads. Sequences were annotated with PyIR, a Python wrapper for IgBLAST v1.9, and V/J genes and CDR3 were assigned using IMGT germline references. Reads with weak V/J assignments (E-value above 1e-6), missing CDR3, stop codons, out-of-frame junctions, or ambiguous translated residues were removed. V3J clonotypes were defined as sequences sharing the same inferred V gene, J gene, and CDR3 amino acid sequence. Percentage overlap between repertoires was calculated by dividing the number of shared unique clonotypes by the size of the smaller repertoire. RTK rarefaction, the Chao1 estimator, and Recon v2.1 estimates of unobserved clonotypes were used to assess repertoire richness. Generation probabilities for all TCRbeta clonotypes obtained by the gDNA method from a handful of donors were computed using OLGA. This is the immuneACCESS table as TCRdb keeps it, with only in-frame sequences that have V and J called. A part of the clones is gone; compared with another copy, unresolved V genes explain less than half, and the rest is unexplained. V, J and clone size derive from that table, while D and trimming were established from the DNA sequence. This sample is represented by 2 million to 2.5 million clones; around 95% of them were singletons. Together, the top ten hold roughly 0.13% of the sample.

The sequenced sample consisted of naive CD4+ T cells sorted from blood. According to the study, the label for this sample's cell subset or site signals: CD45RA+ positively selected. This receptor was identified in a man aged 18 to 29 in good health.

The DNA is TGTGCCAGCAGCCCACCCCCAGGGGGTTTAAATTCACCCCTCCACTTT. The translation is CASSPPPGGLNSPLHF. Recombination joined TRBV7-8 with TRBJ1-6; 7 middle bases align to TRBD1. The junction shows trimming of 5 bases on V and 7 bases on J, and the gene matches do not reach 11 bases of it. Its CDR3 holds 16 amino acids, cysteine through phenylalanine. Of the read, only the CDR3 DNA is kept; its 48 bases are in frame from base 1. From the germline V gene, CDR1 is SGHVS and CDR2 is FQNEAQ.